The 2 T cell receptor beta chains in this list originate from one sample, sequenced in a study of blood T cell repertoires in COVID-19. The protocol was immunoSEQ multiplex PCR, while the TCRdb copy is restricted to in-frame clones and leaves out a portion. This table holds about 200,000 clones, 70% to 90% found once. The sequenced material came from peripheral blood. The receptors here all came from a woman in her 70s with acute or convalescent COVID-19.

V gene TRBV28 combines with J gene TRBJ1-1; 9 bases are shared with TRBD1. After removal of 4 bases from V and 3 bases from J, the junction contained 3 bases not matched to a gene. The germline CDR1 and CDR2 sequences are MDHEN and SYDVKM. The CDR3 extends over 14 amino acids. The CDR3, as DNA: TGTGCCAGCAGTTCGGGACAGGGCTACACTGAAGCTTTCTTT. Translation: CASSSGQGYTEAFF.

The V call is TRBV27, the J call TRBJ2-3, with D maybe TRBD2 (5 bases). Germline CDR1 and CDR2: MNHEY and SMNVEV (reference sequence). The CDR3 runs 13 residues. With 4 bases removed from V and 2 bases from J, the gap between germline ends came to 7 bases. CDR3 sequence (DNA): TGTGCCAGCAGTTGGGAGATCACAGATACGCAGTATTTT. It encodes CASSWEITDTQYF.